This TCR beta chain was sequenced for a study of cytomegalovirus exposure and HLA in healthy donors. General study results and limits: Earlier findings revealed that most TCR beta V segments proved productive either about 87% or about 30% of the time. A later analysis associated 15,000 to 20,000 TCR beta sequences with HLA alleles at a 0.05 false discovery rate.

PCR involved 60 Vbeta and 13 Jbeta primers. In the source study's methods: In a later analysis, around 10 million of 75 million to 90 million unique beta chains occurred in at least two donors. Sequencing was performed with immunoSEQ multiplex PCR; in TCRdb, only in-frame clones are kept and a portion is missing. V, J and clone size were drawn from that table, and D and trimming were deduced from the DNA. The sample records 88,000 or so clones, approximately 60% being singletons. The length of the CDR3 is 13 residues. Germline lookup yields CDR1 GTSNPN and CDR2 SVGIG (reference sequence). V dropped 7 bases and J dropped 5 bases, with 12 bases sitting between them. As to this clone: The antigen is undetermined.

The sequence derives from a male donor in good health and CMV-seropositive. The J gene is TRBJ1-6, the V gene TRBV30, with a weak D call TRBD1 (5 bases). The sample taken for sequencing was PBMCs. CDR3 nucleotides: TGTGCCTTTAGTAGACAGAATAATTCACCCCTCCACTTT. Its translation is CAFSRQNNSPLHF.